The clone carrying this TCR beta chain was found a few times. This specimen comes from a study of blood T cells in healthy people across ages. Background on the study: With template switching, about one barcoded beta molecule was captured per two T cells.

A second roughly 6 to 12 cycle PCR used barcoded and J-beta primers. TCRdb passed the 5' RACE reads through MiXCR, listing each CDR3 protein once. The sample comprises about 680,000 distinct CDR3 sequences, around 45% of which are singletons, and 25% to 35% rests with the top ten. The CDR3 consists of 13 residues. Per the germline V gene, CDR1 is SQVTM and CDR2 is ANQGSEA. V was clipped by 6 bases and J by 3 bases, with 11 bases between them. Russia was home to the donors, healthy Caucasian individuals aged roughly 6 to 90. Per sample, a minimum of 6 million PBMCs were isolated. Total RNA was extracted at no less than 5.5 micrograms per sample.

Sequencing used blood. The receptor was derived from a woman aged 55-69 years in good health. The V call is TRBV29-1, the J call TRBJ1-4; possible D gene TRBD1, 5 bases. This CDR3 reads CSVTGRANEKLFF. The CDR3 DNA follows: TGCAGCGTAACAGGAAGGGCTAATGAAAAACTGTTTTTT.